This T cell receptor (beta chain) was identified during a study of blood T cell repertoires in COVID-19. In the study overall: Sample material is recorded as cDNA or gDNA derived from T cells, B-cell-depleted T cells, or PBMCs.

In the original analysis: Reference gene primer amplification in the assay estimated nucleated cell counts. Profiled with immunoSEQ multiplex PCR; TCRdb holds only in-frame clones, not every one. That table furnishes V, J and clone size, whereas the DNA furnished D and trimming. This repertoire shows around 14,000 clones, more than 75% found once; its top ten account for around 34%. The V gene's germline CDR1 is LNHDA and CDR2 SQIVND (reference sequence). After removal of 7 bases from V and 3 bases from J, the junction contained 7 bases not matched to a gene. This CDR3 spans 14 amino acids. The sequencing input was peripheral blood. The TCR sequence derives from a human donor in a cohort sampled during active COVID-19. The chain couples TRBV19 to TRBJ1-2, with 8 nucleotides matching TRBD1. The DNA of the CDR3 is TGTGCCAGTATTTCAGGGGGCAAGGACTATGGCTACACCTTC. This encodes CASISGGKDYGYTF.